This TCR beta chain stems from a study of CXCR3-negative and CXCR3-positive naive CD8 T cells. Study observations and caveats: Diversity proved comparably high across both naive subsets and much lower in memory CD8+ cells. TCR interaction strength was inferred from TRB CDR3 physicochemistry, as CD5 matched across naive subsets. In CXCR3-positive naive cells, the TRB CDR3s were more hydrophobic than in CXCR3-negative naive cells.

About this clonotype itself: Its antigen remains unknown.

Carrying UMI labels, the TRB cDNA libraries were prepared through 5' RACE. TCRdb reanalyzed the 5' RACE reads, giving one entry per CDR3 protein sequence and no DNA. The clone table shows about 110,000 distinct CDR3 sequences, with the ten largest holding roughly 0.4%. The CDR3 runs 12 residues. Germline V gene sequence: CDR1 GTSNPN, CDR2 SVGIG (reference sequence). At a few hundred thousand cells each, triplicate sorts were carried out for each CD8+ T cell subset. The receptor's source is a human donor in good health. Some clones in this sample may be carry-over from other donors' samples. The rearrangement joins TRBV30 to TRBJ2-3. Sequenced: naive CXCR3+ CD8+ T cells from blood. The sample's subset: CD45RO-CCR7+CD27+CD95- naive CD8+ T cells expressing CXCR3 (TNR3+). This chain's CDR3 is CAWMETEDTQYF.